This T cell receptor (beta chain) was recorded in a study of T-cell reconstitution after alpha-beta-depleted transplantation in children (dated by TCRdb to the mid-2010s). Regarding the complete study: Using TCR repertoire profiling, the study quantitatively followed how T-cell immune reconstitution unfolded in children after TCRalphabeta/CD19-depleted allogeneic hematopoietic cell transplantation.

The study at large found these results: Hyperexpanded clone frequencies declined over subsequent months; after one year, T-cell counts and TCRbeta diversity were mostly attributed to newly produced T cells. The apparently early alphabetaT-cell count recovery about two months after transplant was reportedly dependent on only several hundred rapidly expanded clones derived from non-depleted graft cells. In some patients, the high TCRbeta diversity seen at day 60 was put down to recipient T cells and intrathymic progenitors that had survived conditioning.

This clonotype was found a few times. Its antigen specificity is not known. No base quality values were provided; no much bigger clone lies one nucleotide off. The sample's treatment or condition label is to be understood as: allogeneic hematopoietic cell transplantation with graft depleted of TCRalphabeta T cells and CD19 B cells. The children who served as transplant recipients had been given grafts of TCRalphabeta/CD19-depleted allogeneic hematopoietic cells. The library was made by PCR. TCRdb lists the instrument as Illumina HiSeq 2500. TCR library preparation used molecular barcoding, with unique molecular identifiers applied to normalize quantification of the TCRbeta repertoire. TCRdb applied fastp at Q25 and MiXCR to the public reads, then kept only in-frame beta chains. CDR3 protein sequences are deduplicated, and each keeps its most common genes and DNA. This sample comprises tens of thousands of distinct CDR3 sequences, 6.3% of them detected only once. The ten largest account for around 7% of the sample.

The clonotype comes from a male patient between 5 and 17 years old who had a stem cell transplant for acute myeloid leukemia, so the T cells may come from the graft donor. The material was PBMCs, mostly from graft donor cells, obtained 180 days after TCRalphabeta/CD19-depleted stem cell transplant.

The bases read TGTGCTAGTGGTCCCCCTAGCGATACGGACACCGGGGAGCTGTTTTTT. It translates as CASGPPSDTDTGELFF. The chain is assembled from TRBV12-5 and TRBJ2-2; TRBD2 is a possible D gene, resting on 6 matching bases. From the germline V gene, CDR1 is LGHNT and CDR2 is FRNRAP. At the junction V is shortened by 5 bases and J by 3 bases, with 16 bases in between. The CDR3 covers 16 residues, taking in both the cysteine and the phenylalanine. The CDR3 DNA has 48 bases and is translated from base 1.